This T cell receptor beta chain is drawn from a study of T-cell reconstitution after alpha-beta-depleted transplantation in children. Study results and caveats: Where alpha-beta T cells came from about two months after transplant was reportedly several hundred expanded graft clones. One year after transplant, T-cell counts and diversity came mostly from newly produced T cells. Elevated TCRbeta diversity at day 60 was traced, in some patients, to surviving recipient T cells and thymic progenitors.

The authors prepared the TCRbeta library with unique molecular identifiers. TCRdb redid the calling of the PCR reads with MiXCR, one entry per CDR3 protein. The sample lists under 750,000 distinct CDR3 sequences, more than 20% occurring once. This CDR3 comprises 14 residues. Trimming removed 1 base from V and 4 bases from J, with 9 bases in between. Germline CDR1 and CDR2: SEHNR and FQNEAQ (reference sequence). Many counts were recorded for this clonotype. The target antigen is unknown. The clonotype originates from a boy under two years old who had a stem cell transplant for acute myeloid leukemia, so the T cells may come from the graft donor. The chain carries TRBV7-9 and TRBJ2-3; D ambiguous. The input for sequencing was PBMCs, mostly from graft donor cells, taken 360 days after TCRalphabeta/CD19-depleted stem cell transplant. CDR3 sequence reads: CASSLVRWADTQYF. The CDR3 bases are TGTGCCAGCAGCTTAGTCAGGTGGGCAGATACGCAGTATTTT.